These 25 T cell receptor beta chains share one sample of origin, sequenced in a study of PD-L1 blockade in urothelial cancer. Regarding time point: peripheral blood 6 weeks after treatment start. The data were produced by immunoSEQ multiplex PCR, yet TCRdb's version contains in-frame clones alone and is incomplete. Of under 50,000 clones detected, less than 90% appear once; the ten largest clones hold about 22%. Sequencing was performed on PBMCs, taken around atezolizumab (anti-PD-L1) treatment. The source is a man aged 60 to 69 with urothelial cancer.

V is TRBV5-1 and J is TRBJ1-2, with 8 bases that match TRBD1. With V trimmed by 0 bases and J by 4 bases, 8 bases remained unmatched. CDR1 and CDR2 from the germline V gene are SGHRS and YFSETQ. CDR3 size: 16 residues. CDR3 DNA sequence: TGCGCCAGCAGCTTGGGATCCGGGACAGGTTTCTATGGCTACACCTTC. Amino acids: CASSLGSGTGFYGYTF. The variable domain in full, with the rest retrieved from reference TRBV5-1 and TRBJ1-2, is KAGVTQTPRYLIKTRGQQVTLSCSPISGHRSVSWYQQTPGQGLQFLFEYFSETQRNKGNFPGRFSGRQFSNSRSEMNVSTLELGDSALYLCASSLGSGTGFYGYTFGSGTRLTVV.

The gene calls are TRBV7-2 and TRBJ2-3; no reliable D call. CDR1 is SGHTA, CDR2 FQGNSA, per germline. The V and J ends lost 1 base and 6 bases respectively, with 14 bases between them. This CDR3 region has 15 residues. The CDR3 bases are TGTGCCAGCAGCTTAGGACGCGGTGGGTCGGATACGCAGTATTTT. The encoded protein is CASSLGRGGSDTQYF. The variable domain in full, completed from reference TRBV7-2 and TRBJ2-3, reads GAGVSQSPSNKVTEKGKDVELRCDPISGHTALYWYRQSLGQGLEFLIYFQGNSAPDKSGLPSDRFSAERTGGSVSTLTIQRTQQEDSAVYLCASSLGRGGSDTQYFGPGTRLTVL.

The count of this clone is one. CDR3 protein: CASSSSAGTGYGYTF. The CDR3 nucleotides read TGTGCCAGCAGTTCCTCAGCCGGGACAGGGTATGGCTACACCTTC. The V and J genes are TRBV6-5 and TRBJ1-2, with 9 positions matching TRBD1. Germline V gene sequence: CDR1 MNHEY, CDR2 SVGAGI. This CDR3 spans 15 amino acids. With 4 bases clipped from V and 5 bases from J, the junction kept 8 bases outside the gene matches.

The table lists this clone with a few counts. The chain is built from TRBV5-1 and TRBJ1-1, with D unresolved. CDR1 and CDR2 (germline): SGHRS, YFSETQ. Trimming stripped 5 bases from V and 8 bases from J, with 13 bases between. The CDR3 spans 12 residues. The CDR3 nucleotides read TGCGCCAGCAGTCAACCCCGAACAGAAGCTTTCTTT. Protein sequence: CASSQPRTEAFF.

The chain couples TRBV7-9 to TRBJ1-6, with a weak D call TRBD1 (5 bases). This CDR3 is 14 amino acids long. Germline V gives CDR1 SEHNR, CDR2 FQNEAQ (reference sequence). V shed 5 bases and J shed 8 bases, with 13 bases lying between them. CDR3 region: CASSPWGGDSPLHF. The CDR3 coding sequence is TGTGCCAGCAGCCCCTGGGGCGGCGATTCACCCCTCCACTTT.

The J gene is TRBJ2-7, the V gene TRBV7-9; maybe TRBD1 (5 bases). CDR3 length equals 12 residues. Germline values: CDR1 SEHNR, CDR2 FQNEAQ (reference sequence). The V and J ends lost 5 bases and 5 bases respectively, with 10 bases between them. The CDR3 loop reads CASSPQGHEQYF. The CDR3, as DNA: TGTGCCAGCAGCCCCCAGGGTCACGAGCAGTACTTC.

The chain is built from TRBV9 and TRBJ2-5; 8 positions match TRBD2. Germline CDR1 reads SGDLS; CDR2 reads YYNGEE. The CDR3 is 17 amino acids. V shed 0 bases and J 5 bases; nucleotides not matched to a gene: 12. For the CDR3, the DNA is TGTGCCAGCAGCGTAGGGGGTTCGGGAGGGCCGGTGGAGACCCAGTACTTC. Encoded protein: CASSVGGSGGPVETQYF.

Here the CDR3 reads CASAYRTGWQSQPQHF. In nucleotides, the CDR3 is TGTGCCAGCGCTTACAGGACAGGGTGGCAGAGTCAGCCCCAGCATTTT. The V and J genes are TRBV2 and TRBJ1-5; 8 positions match TRBD1. The germline CDR1 and CDR2 sequences are SNHLY and FYNNEI. V lost 8 bases, J lost 6 bases, and 15 bases stayed unmatched. This CDR3 has 16 residues.

This chain joins TRBV5-8 and TRBJ2-4; 12 nucleotides align to TRBD2. The CDR3 sequence is 18 residues long. CDR1 is SGHTS, CDR2 YDEGEE, per germline. V lost 0 bases and J lost 0; bases outside the gene matches: 4. The DNA of the CDR3 is TGTGCCAGCAGCTTGGTACTAGCGGGGGGAATAGCCAAAAACATTCAGTACTTC. Its protein is CASSLVLAGGIAKNIQYF.

The chain uses TRBV19 and TRBJ1-5; maybe TRBD1 (6 bases). V lost 1 base to trimming and J lost 5 bases, with 15 bases between them. The germline V gene encodes CDR1 LNHDA and CDR2 SQIVND (reference sequence). The CDR3 has 16 residues. The CDR3 here is CASSIGALQGHQPQHF. CDR3 nucleotide sequence: TGTGCCAGTAGTATAGGCGCTTTGCAGGGGCATCAGCCCCAGCATTTT.

The chain employs TRBV11-2 and TRBJ2-7, with 7 bases matching TRBD1. CDR1 is SGHAT, CDR2 FQNNGV, per germline. V dropped 2 bases and J dropped 2; count of bases not matched to a gene: 6. This CDR3 has 15 amino acids. In DNA form, the CDR3 reads TGTGCCAGCAGCTTAAGTATCCAGGGGGCCTACGAGCAGTACTTC. Its translation: CASSLSIQGAYEQYF.

This clone was detected a few times. V usage is TRBV29-1 and J usage is TRBJ1-2; D perhaps matches TRBD1 (5 bases). Germline V gene sequence: CDR1 SQVTM, CDR2 ANQGSEA. Trimming stripped 7 bases from V and 9 bases from J, with 12 bases between. The CDR3 runs to 10 residues. CDR3 residues: CSADGGSYTF. In DNA, the CDR3 is TGCAGCGCTGACGGGGGTAGCTACACCTTC. The full variable domain, its missing parts supplied by reference TRBV29-1 and TRBJ1-2, is SAVISQKPSRDICQRGTSLTIQCQVDSQVTMMFWYRQQPGQSLTLIATANQGSEATYESGFVIDKFPISRPNLTFSTLTVSNMSPEDSSIYLCSADGGSYTFGSGTRLTVV.

The CDR3 is CASSFRTSGGGTDTQYF. The CDR3 DNA follows: TGTGCCAGCAGCTTCAGGACTAGCGGGGGGGGCACAGATACGCAGTATTTT. This sequence joins TRBV27 and TRBJ2-3; 15 bases agree with TRBD2. Germline V lookup: CDR1 MNHEY, CDR2 SMNVEV (reference sequence). V dropped 6 bases and J dropped 1; count of bases not matched to a gene: 5. This CDR3 contains 17 residues.

This chain connects TRBV7-3 to TRBJ2-3, with TRBD2 matching over 12 bases. Trimming at V came to 5 bases and at J to 8 bases, leaving 11 bases not matched to a gene. Per germline, CDR1 SGHTA and CDR2 FQGTGA. The CDR3 contains 16 residues. The CDR3 is CASSPILAGGLVTQYF. CDR3 nucleotide sequence: TGTGCCAGCAGCCCGATACTAGCGGGGGGATTGGTTACGCAGTATTTT.

V usage is TRBV13 and J usage is TRBJ1-1; maybe TRBD1 (6 bases). The CDR3 contains 15 residues. Trimming took off 5 bases at V and 1 base at J, with 14 bases between the two ends. Germline CDR1 PRHDT, CDR2 FYEKMQ (reference sequence). The CDR3 sequence: CASSPTGHKNTEAFF. The CDR3 DNA sequence: TGTGCCAGCAGCCCGACGGGACATAAGAACACTGAAGCTTTCTTT.

This clone was picked up one time. The CDR3 loop is CASSLVGVRGSGANVLTF. The DNA of the CDR3 is TGTGCCAGCAGCTTAGTAGGCGTCAGAGGGTCTGGGGCCAACGTCCTGACTTTC. The chain recombines TRBV7-2 with TRBJ2-6; D possibly corresponds to TRBD2 (5 bases). V was clipped by 1 base and J by 1 base, with 14 bases between them. CDR3 length equals 18 residues. Germline CDR1 SGHTA, CDR2 FQGNSA.

The rearrangement joins TRBV5-1 to TRBJ2-3, with D perhaps matching TRBD2 (6 bases). The CDR3 has 13 amino acids. Trimming took 4 bases from V and 5 from J, leaving 11 bases between them. Germline values: CDR1 SGHRS, CDR2 YFSETQ. The CDR3 bases are TGCGCCAGCAGCCTTCGCGGGATAGATACGCAGTATTTT. This sequence encodes CASSLRGIDTQYF.

The chain employs TRBV28 and TRBJ2-3, with D tentatively TRBD2 (5 bases). The length of the CDR3 is 15 residues. The germline CDR1 and CDR2 sequences are MDHEN and SYDVKM. Trimming left V 11 bases short and J 5 bases short, with 23 bases between. CDR3 bases: TGTGCCTCCCCCCCCCGGAGCGGAGTCTTAGATACGCAGTATTTT. This translates into CASPPRSGVLDTQYF.

The genes are TRBV5-4 and TRBJ2-1, with no clear D. Trimming took 3 bases from V and 1 from J, leaving 8 bases between them. In germline, CDR1 is SGHNT, CDR2 YYREEE (reference sequence). The CDR3 has 14 amino acids. CDR3 bases: TGTGCCAGCAGCTCCAGTACGTCCTACAATGAGCAGTTCTTC. It yields the protein CASSSSTSYNEQFF. Complete variable domain (other parts from reference TRBV5-4 and TRBJ2-1): ETGVTQSPTHLIKTRGQQVTLRCSSQSGHNTVSWYQQALGQGPQFIFQYYREEENGRGNFPPRFSGLQFPNYSSELNVNALELDDSALYLCASSSSTSYNEQFFGPGTRLTVL.

The sample holds one count of this clone. The chain carries TRBV5-4 and TRBJ2-7; 12 nucleotides align to TRBD1. The CDR3 totals 18 residues. From germline, CDR1 is SGHNT and CDR2 YYREEE (reference sequence). Trimming cost V 3 bases and J 5 bases; bases outside gene matches: 15. The CDR3 reads CASSSSGTGGLGPNEQYF. The CDR3 DNA is TGTGCCAGCAGCTCATCCGGGACAGGGGGCCTTGGGCCGAACGAGCAGTACTTC.

The V call is TRBV7-2, the J call TRBJ1-5, with 7 positions matching TRBD1. Germline V gene data show CDR1 as SGHTA and CDR2 as FQGNSA. The CDR3 is 14 residues long. V shed 4 bases and J 1 base; nucleotides not matched to a gene: 1. This chain's CDR3 is CASSSTGSNQPQHF. The CDR3 nucleotides read TGTGCCAGCAGCTCGACAGGGAGCAATCAGCCCCAGCATTTT.

The chain couples TRBV9 to TRBJ2-1, with a tentative D call TRBD2 (6 bases). The CDR3 sequence is 13 residues long. Per germline, CDR1 SGDLS and CDR2 YYNGEE. Between the trimmed V and J ends, which lost 2 bases and 7 bases, there was a span of 10 bases. CDR3 amino acids: CASSVSGGNEQFF. CDR3 nucleotides: TGTGCCAGCAGCGTCTCCGGGGGAAATGAGCAGTTCTTC.

The chain recombines TRBV6-6 with TRBJ2-7; tentative D call: TRBD2 (6 bases). The germline V and J ends were trimmed by 5 bases and 5 bases, with 13 bases remaining between them. This CDR3 is 13 amino acids long. Germline V CDR1 and CDR2: MNHNY, SVGAGI (reference sequence). CDR3 loop: CASSVLAIHEQYF. Written as DNA, the CDR3 is TGTGCCAGCAGTGTCCTAGCGATCCACGAGCAGTACTTC.

The V gene is TRBV5-6, the J gene TRBJ1-5; TRBD1 agrees at 8 bases. Germline CDR1 is SGHDT and CDR2 is YYEEEE. The V segment lost 2 bases and the J segment 5 bases; nucleotides outside the gene matches: 9. This CDR3 region has 16 residues. The CDR3 DNA sequence: TGTGCCAGCAGCTTCCGGACAGGGCAGGGCTATCAGCCCCAGCATTTT. Amino acid sequence: CASSFRTGQGYQPQHF.

The chain joins TRBV29-1 to TRBJ2-1; D is perhaps TRBD1 (5 bases). The germline V gene encodes CDR1 SQVTM and CDR2 ANQGSEA. V lost 6 bases and J lost 4, with 10 bases in between. This CDR3 has 12 residues. For the CDR3, the DNA is TGCAGCGTCAGGGAAGCTTACAATGAGCAGTTCTTC. It translates to CSVREAYNEQFF.